What follows is one TCR beta chain and its context. Its antigen remains unidentified. No base-level quality is on record; no much larger clone is a single base apart. These data are taken from a study of shared clonotypes between healthy human individuals (dated by TCRdb to 2020 to 2022). Concerning the study at large: A couple of women and three men aged 18 to 49 years were included in the cohort. Per donor, leukapheresis produced somewhere between about 0.8 and 9.5 billion PBMCs. To increase sequencing depth and limit assay-specific biases, TCR repertoire library preparation and sequencing were carried out by different laboratories using diverse techniques. To estimate repertoire size and how much clonotypes are shared between individuals, the study performed deep sequencing of blood TCR repertoires from five healthy adults.

General conclusions and limits of the study: Pairwise subsampling led to the expectation that sequencing depth would affect the degree of clonotype sharing among donors. The genetic and exposure-history diversity represented was limited by the small number of donors. Sampling was restricted to blood, and TCR repertoires in tissue are likely to differ from TCR repertoires in blood.

Healthy HIV-negative adults with no recently reported acute infections or vaccinations were included as donors. All donors were Caucasian adults living in Nashville, Tennessee, USA. For unsorted samples, approximately 89 million PBMCs were counted, and genomic DNA was extracted using the QIAamp DNA Blood Mini kit. After blood collection by leukapheresis, PBMCs were isolated using Ficoll-Histopaque density gradient centrifugation and then cryopreserved in the vapor phase of liquid nitrogen. Using the deep immunoSEQ assay, multiplex PCR amplified TCR CDR3 regions from genomic DNA. For each cell subset, the extracted genomic DNA was distributed evenly across all wells of several immunoSEQ 96-well plates, and each plate served as one replicate. For unsorted PBMC, each replicate PCR was loaded with approximately 300 ng genomic DNA, equivalent to around 30,000 T cell genomes. Unsorted PBMC genomic DNA was sequenced across ten immunoSEQ deep assay plates. Purified libraries were measured with a Qubit 3.0 fluorometer, size-checked on a Bioanalyzer 2100, and measured again with the KAPA Library Quantification kit. Each immunoSEQ 96-well plate was sequenced on its own single-read 150-cycle Illumina NextSeq 550 flow cell. For the original study's pipeline: The immunoSEQ output contained only junctional sequences without quality scores, so filtering could not match that applied to full-length reads. To assign V/J genes and CDR3, sequences were annotated against IMGT germline references using PyIR, a Python wrapper for IgBLAST v1.9. Reads were filtered out if the reads had weak V/J assignments (E-value above 1e-6), no CDR3, stop codons, out-of-frame junctions, or ambiguous translated residues. V3J clonotypes were defined as sequences sharing an identical inferred V gene, J gene, and CDR3 amino acid sequence. The percentage overlap between two repertoires was calculated by dividing the number of shared unique clonotypes by the size of the smaller repertoire. Richness of each repertoire was evaluated using RTK rarefaction, the Chao1 estimator, and Recon v2.1 estimates of unobserved clonotypes. Not all clones reach the TCRdb copy of this immuneACCESS table, which keeps in-frame sequences only. Checked studies attribute under half of the gap to unresolved V genes and leave the rest unexplained. That table furnishes V, J and clone size, whereas the DNA furnished D and trimming. The sample data list approximately 510,000 clones, and roughly 78% of these were observed just once. The leading ten clones occupy 10% to 15% of the sample.

V sheds 5 bases and J sheds 3 bases, leaving 22 bases between their ends. The germline V gene yields KGHSH for CDR1 and LQKENI for CDR2. From the cysteine through the phenylalanine, the CDR3 covers 17 amino acids. Of all the DNA, just the CDR3 is kept, 51 bases in frame from base 1. The sequence joins TRBV18 to TRBJ1-1; the D segment could be TRBD1, given 6 matching bases. The sequencing input was PBMCs. The TCR was taken from a woman in her 40s in good health. Some clones in this sample may be carry-over from other donors' samples. The nucleotide sequence is TGTGCCAGCTCATCATTTACAGGGAGGGTTTGGGACACTGAAGCTTTCTTT. It specifies CASSSFTGRVWDTEAFF.